Below, one T cell receptor (beta chain) is given with its context. The source of the sample is a study of response to subunit inactivated influenza vaccine. TCRdb itself ran the RT-PCR reads through MiXCR, one entry per CDR3 protein. The profile shows roughly 780,000 distinct CDR3 sequences, about 18% of them singletons. The length of the CDR3 is 14 residues. The V gene end was trimmed by 10 bases and the J gene end by 0 bases; junction bases not matched to a gene: 4. Germline CDR1 reads MDHEN; CDR2 reads SYDVKM. The clonotype comes from a man in his forties or fifties who received an inactivated influenza vaccine. V gene TRBV28 combines with J gene TRBJ2-3; 10 bases align to TRBD1. The sequencing here drew on PBMCs from blood, taken 5 days after vaccination. The CDR3 DNA is TGTGCCACCCTGGACAGGGGGAGCACAGATACGCAGTATTTT. Protein product: CATLDRGSTDTQYF. The complete variable domain, with remaining parts taken from reference TRBV28 and TRBJ2-3, reads DVKVTQSSRYLVKRTGEKVFLECVQDMDHENMFWYRQDPGLGLRLIYFSYDVKMKEKGDIPEGYSVSREKKERFSLILESASTNQTSMYLCATLDRGSTDTQYFGPGTRLTVL.